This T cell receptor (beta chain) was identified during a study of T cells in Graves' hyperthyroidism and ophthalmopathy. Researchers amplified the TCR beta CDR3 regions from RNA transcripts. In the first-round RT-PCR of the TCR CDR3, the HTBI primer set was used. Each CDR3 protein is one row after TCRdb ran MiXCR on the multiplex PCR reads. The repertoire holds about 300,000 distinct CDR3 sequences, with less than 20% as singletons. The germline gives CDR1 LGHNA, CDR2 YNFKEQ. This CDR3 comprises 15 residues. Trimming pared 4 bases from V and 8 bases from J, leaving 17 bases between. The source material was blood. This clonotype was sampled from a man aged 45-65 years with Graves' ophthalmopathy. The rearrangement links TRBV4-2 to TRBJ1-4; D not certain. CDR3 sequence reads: CASSREIGQEEKLFF. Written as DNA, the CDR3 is TGTGCCAGCAGCCGAGAAATAGGGCAAGAAGAAAAACTGTTTTTT.